This T cell receptor beta chain was profiled in a study of blood T cell repertoires in COVID-19. This CDR3 is built from 12 residues. Germline V CDR1 and CDR2: MNHEY, SVGAGI. Method: immunoSEQ multiplex PCR; TCRdb's copy keeps in-frame clones and lacks some. The sample shows 300,000 to 350,000 clones, approximately 91% of them seen only once. The sequence came from a woman aged 70-85 years with COVID-19, enrolled during active disease. The sample consisted of peripheral blood. The V gene is TRBV6-5, the J gene TRBJ1-3, with D hard to call. CDR3 protein: CAAGYRGNTIYF. CDR3 nucleotide sequence: TGTGCAGCAGGCTATCGGGGAAACACCATATATTTT.